The 4 T cell receptor beta chains in this list originate from one sample, sequenced in a study of T cells expressing NK-cell markers. TCRdb reanalyzed the 5' RACE reads and collapses them to one entry per CDR3 protein, without DNA. In all, the sample yields hundreds of thousands of distinct CDR3 sequences. Sequencing used blood T cells: a sorted CD56 or NKG2C T cell subset, CD4+ or CD8+ T cells, or bulk PBMC T cells (not recorded which). These receptor sequences come from a man aged 18-75 years in good health.

The chain's CDR3 is CASSGLSGGAETQYF. The chain carries TRBV2 and TRBJ2-5; TCRdb proposes TRBD2, but this gene call is untestable without DNA. CDR3 length: 15 residues. CDR1 and CDR2 (germline): SNHLY, FYNNEI. The full variable domain, its missing parts supplied by reference TRBV2 and TRBJ2-5, is EPEVTQTPSHQVTQMGQEVILRCVPISNHLYFYWYRQILGQKVEFLVSFYNNEISEKSEIFDDQFSVERPDGSNFTLKIRSTKLEDSAMYFCASSGLSGGAETQYFGPGTRLLVL.

The rearrangement links TRBV7-9 to TRBJ1-4; TCRdb picks TRBD1, but there is no DNA to check that call. This CDR3 comprises 15 residues. The germline V gene encodes CDR1 SEHNR and CDR2 FQNEAQ (reference sequence). CDR3 in amino acids: CASSSTVLGDEKLFF.

This chain joins TRBV12-3 or TRBV12-4 and TRBJ2-2; TCRdb reports TRBD1, a call that lacks DNA to check it against. CDR3 size: 15 residues. The CDR3 is CASSPGGLESGELFF.

The V and J genes are TRBV7-8 and TRBJ1-6. The CDR3 loop spans 16 amino acids. Germline loops: CDR1 SGHVS, CDR2 FQNEAQ. This chain's CDR3 is CASSLLGKRASSPLHF.